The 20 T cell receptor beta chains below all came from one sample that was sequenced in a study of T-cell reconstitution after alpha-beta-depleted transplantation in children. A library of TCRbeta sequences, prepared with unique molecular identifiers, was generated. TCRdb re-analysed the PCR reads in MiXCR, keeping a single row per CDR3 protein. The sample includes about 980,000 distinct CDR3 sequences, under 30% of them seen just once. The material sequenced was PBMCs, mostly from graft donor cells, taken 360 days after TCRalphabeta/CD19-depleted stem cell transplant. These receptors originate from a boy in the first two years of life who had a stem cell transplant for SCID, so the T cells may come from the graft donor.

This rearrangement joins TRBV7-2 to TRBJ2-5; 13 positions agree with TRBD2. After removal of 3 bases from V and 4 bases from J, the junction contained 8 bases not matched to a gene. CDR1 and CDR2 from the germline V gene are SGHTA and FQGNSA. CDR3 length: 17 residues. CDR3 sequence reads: CASSLGTSGEEGETQYF. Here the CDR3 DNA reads TGTGCCAGCAGCTTGGGGACTAGCGGGGAGGAAGGAGAGACCCAGTACTTC. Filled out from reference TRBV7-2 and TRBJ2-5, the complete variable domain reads GAGVSQSPSNKVTEKGKDVELRCDPISGHTALYWYRQSLGQGLEFLIYFQGNSAPDKSGLPSDRFSAERTGGSVSTLTIQRTQQEDSAVYLCASSLGTSGEEGETQYFGPGTRLLVL.

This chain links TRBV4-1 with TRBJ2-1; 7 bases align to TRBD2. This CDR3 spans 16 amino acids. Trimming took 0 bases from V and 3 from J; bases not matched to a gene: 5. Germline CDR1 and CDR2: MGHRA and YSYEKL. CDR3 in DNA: TGCGCCAGCAGCCAAGATATCGTAGCGGGCTACAATGAGCAGTTCTTC. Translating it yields CASSQDIVAGYNEQFF.

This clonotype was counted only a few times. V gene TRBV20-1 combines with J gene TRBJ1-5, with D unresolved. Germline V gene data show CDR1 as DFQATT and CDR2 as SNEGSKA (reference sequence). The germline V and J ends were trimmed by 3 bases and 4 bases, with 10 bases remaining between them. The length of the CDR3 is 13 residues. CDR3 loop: CSASAQRNQPQHF. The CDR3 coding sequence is TGCAGTGCTAGCGCCCAGCGGAATCAGCCCCAGCATTTT.

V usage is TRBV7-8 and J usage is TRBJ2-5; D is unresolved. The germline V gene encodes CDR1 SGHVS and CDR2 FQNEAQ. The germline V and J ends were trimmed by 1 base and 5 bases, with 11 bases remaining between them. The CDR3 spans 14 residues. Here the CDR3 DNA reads TGTGCCAGCAGCTTAGTACAGATGTGGGAGACCCAGTACTTC. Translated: CASSLVQMWETQYF.

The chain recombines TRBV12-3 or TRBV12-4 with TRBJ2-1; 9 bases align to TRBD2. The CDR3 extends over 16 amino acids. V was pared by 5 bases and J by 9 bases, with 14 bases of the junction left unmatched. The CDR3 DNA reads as TGTGCCAGCAGTGTTCAGGCGGCGGGGGGGCCCAGTGAGCAGTTCTTC. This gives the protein CASSVQAAGGPSEQFF.

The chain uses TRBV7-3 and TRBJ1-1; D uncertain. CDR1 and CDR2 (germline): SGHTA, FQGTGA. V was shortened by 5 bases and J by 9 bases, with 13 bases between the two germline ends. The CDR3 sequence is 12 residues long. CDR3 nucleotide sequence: TGTGCCAGCAGCCTTGAGGGTAGTCAAGCTTTCTTT. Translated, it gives CASSLEGSQAFF. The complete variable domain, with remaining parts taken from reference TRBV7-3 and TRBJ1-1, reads GAGVSQTPSNKVTEKGKYVELRCDPISGHTALYWYRQSLGQGPEFLIYFQGTGAADDSGLPNDRFFAVRPEGSVSTLKIQRTERGDSAVYLCASSLEGSQAFFGQGTRLTVV.

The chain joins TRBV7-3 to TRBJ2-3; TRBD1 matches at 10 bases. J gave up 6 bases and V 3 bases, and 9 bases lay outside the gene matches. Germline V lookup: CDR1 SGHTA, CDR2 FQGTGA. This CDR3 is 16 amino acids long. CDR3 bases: TGTGCCAGCAGCTTGGGACCGGGACAGGGGATGGATACGCAGTATTTT. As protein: CASSLGPGQGMDTQYF.

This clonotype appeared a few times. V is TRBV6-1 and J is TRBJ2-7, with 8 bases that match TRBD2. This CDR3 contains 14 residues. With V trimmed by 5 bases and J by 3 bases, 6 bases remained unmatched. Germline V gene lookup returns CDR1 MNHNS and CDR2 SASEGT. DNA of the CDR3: TGTGCCAGCAGTCGATTAGCGGGGCTCTACGAGCAGTACTTC. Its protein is CASSRLAGLYEQYF.

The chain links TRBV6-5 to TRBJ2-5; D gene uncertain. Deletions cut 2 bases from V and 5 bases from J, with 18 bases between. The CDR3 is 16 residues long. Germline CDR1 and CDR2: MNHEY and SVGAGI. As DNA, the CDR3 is TGTGCCAGCAGTTACCCACCCGACCTTAAAGGGGAGACCCAGTACTTC. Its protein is CASSYPPDLKGETQYF.

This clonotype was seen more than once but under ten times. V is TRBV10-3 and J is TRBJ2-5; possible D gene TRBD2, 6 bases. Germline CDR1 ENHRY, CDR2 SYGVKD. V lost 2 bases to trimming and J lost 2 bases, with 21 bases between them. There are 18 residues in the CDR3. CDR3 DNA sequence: TGTGCCATCAGTGAGACGGGGACTCTAAAAGGGAAGCAAGAGACCCAGTACTTC. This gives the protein CAISETGTLKGKQETQYF.

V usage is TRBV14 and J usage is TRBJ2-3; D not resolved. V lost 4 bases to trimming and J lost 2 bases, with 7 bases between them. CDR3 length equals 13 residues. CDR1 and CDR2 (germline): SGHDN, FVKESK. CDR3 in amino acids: CASSPSITDTQYF. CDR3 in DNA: TGTGCCAGCAGCCCTTCCATCACAGATACGCAGTATTTT. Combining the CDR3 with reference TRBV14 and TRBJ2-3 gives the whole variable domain EAGVTQFPSHSVIEKGQTVTLRCDPISGHDNLYWYRRVMGKEIKFLLHFVKESKQDESGMPNNRFLAERTGGTYSTLKVQPAELEDSGVYFCASSPSITDTQYFGPGTRLTVL.

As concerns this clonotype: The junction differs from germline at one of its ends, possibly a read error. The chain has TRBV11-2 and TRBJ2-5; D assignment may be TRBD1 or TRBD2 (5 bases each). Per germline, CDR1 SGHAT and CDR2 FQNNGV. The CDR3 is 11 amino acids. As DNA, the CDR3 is TGTGCCAGCAGCTCCGGGGCCAGTCTGGCATTC. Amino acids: CASSSGASLAF.

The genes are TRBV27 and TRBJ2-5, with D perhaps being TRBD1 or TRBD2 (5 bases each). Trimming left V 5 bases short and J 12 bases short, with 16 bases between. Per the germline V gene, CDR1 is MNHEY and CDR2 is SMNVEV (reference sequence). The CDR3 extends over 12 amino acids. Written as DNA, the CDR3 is TGTGCCAGCAGTCCCCTTAGTGGGGGTGAGTACTTC. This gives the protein CASSPLSGGEYF.

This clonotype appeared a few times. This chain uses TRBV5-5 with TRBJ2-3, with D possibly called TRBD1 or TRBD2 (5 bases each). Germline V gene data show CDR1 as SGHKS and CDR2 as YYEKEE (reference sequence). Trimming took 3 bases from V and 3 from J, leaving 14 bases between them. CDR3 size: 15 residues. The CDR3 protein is CASSSSPGRTDTQYF. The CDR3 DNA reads TGTGCCAGCAGCTCGTCGCCAGGGAGAACAGATACGCAGTATTTT.

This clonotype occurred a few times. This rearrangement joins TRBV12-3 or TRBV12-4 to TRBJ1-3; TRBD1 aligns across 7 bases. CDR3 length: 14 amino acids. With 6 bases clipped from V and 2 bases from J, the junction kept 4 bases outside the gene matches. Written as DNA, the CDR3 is TGTGCCAGCAGGAAAGACAGGGCTGGAAACACCATATATTTT. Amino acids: CASRKDRAGNTIYF.

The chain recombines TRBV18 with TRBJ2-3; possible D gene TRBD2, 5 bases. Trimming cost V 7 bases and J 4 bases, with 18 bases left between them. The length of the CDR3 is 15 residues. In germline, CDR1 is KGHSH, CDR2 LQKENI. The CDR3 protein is CASFTPSSPPDTQYF. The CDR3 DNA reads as TGTGCCAGCTTCACCCCTAGCTCCCCGCCAGATACGCAGTATTTT.

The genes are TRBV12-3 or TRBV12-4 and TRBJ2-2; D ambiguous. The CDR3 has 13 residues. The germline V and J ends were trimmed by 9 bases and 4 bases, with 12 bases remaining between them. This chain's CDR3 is CASSGPLTGELFF. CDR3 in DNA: TGTGCCAGTTCGGGCCCTCTCACCGGGGAGCTGTTTTTT.

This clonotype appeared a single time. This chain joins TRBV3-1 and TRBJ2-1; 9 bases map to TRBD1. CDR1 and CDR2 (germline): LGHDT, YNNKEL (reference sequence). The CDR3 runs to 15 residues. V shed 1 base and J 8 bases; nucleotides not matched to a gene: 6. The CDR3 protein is CASSQGQGVKDEQFF. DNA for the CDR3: TGTGCCAGCAGCCAAGGACAGGGGGTTAAGGATGAGCAGTTCTTC.

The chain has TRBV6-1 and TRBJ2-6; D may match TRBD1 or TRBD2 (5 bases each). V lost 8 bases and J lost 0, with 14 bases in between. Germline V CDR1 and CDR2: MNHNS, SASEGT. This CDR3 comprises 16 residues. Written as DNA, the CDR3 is TGTGCCAGCTGGGACCGACAGCTCTCTGGGGCCAACGTCCTGACTTTC. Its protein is CASWDRQLSGANVLTF.

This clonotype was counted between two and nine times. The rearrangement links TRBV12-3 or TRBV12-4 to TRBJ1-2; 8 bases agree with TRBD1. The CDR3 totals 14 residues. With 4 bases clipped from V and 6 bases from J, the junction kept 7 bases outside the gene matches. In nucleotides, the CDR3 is TGTGCCAGCAGTTCCCAGGGGGCGCTCAATGGCTACACCTTC. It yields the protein CASSSQGALNGYTF.